A single sample is the source of the 32 T cell receptor beta chains below, sequenced in a study of blood T cell repertoires in COVID-19. Generated by immunoSEQ multiplex PCR, the TCRdb table keeps only in-frame clones and is missing some. Of 140,000 or so clones detected, roughly 84% appear once; the ten largest clones hold 10%. Sequenced sample: peripheral blood. These receptors were taken from a man in his 60s with active or convalescent COVID-19.

This chain uses TRBV19 with TRBJ2-1, with D possibly TRBD2 on 5 matching bases. V was trimmed by 3 bases and J by 2 bases, leaving 11 bases between them. From germline, CDR1 is LNHDA and CDR2 SQIVND (reference sequence). This CDR3 is 15 amino acids long. CDR3 DNA: TGTGCCAGTAGTATGGTAAGCGGACCCTACAATGAGCAGTTCTTC. As protein: CASSMVSGPYNEQFF.

The chain has TRBV18 and TRBJ2-4; the match to TRBD1 covers 7 bases. After removal of 3 bases from V and 10 bases from J, the junction contained 12 bases not matched to a gene. The germline CDR1 and CDR2 sequences are KGHSH and LQKENI. This CDR3 contains 15 residues. CDR3 sequence reads: CASSPPHRGDPIQYF. DNA of the CDR3: TGTGCCAGCTCACCTCCCCACAGGGGCGACCCTATTCAGTACTTC.

The rearrangement joins TRBV11-3 to TRBJ2-5; tentatively, D is TRBD2 (6 bases). Trimming shortened V by 3 bases and J by 2 bases, and 22 bases separated the two germline ends. Germline assignment: CDR1 SGHNT and CDR2 YENEEA. This CDR3 has 18 amino acids. In nucleotides, the CDR3 is TGTGCCAGCAGCTTTTCCCCGGGAGACGTATACCTACAAGAGACCCAGTACTTC. Its translation is CASSFSPGDVYLQETQYF.

This rearrangement joins TRBV27 to TRBJ1-2; perhaps TRBD1 as D (5 bases). The CDR3 covers 15 residues. V was pared by 6 bases and J by 4 bases, with 18 bases between. CDR1 MNHEY and CDR2 SMNVEV come from the germline V gene (reference sequence). The CDR3: CASSQATGALYGYTF. CDR3 sequence (DNA): TGTGCCAGCAGCCAGGCTACAGGAGCCCTCTATGGCTACACCTTC.

Comment on this clone: One end of the junction fails to match germline, which may point to a read error. The chain recombines TRBV27 with TRBJ2-3; 9 bases match TRBD2. The CDR3 is 14 amino acids. CDR1 is MNHEY and CDR2 is SMNVEV in the germline V gene (reference sequence). The CDR3 sequence is CASSFGTSKDTQYF. The CDR3 DNA is TGTGCCAGCAGTTTCGGGACTAGCAAAGATACGCAGTATTTT.

The chain carries TRBV28 and TRBJ1-2, with D perhaps matching TRBD1 (5 bases). The V and J ends lost 6 bases and 0 bases respectively, with 17 bases between them. The V gene's germline CDR1 is MDHEN and CDR2 SYDVKM. The CDR3 totals 16 residues. Here the CDR3 reads CASRTGLGGSNYGYTF. The CDR3 bases are TGTGCCAGCAGGACCGGTCTCGGGGGTTCTAACTATGGCTACACCTTC.

V is TRBV30 and J is TRBJ1-1; no firm D call. The CDR3 consists of 13 residues. Germline V CDR1 and CDR2: GTSNPN, SVGIG (reference sequence). The V end lost 7 bases, the J end lost 1 base, and 13 bases lay between the germline ends. CDR3: CAFTGSGNTEAFF. CDR3 DNA sequence: TGTGCCTTTACGGGATCCGGGAACACTGAAGCTTTCTTT.

V is TRBV24-1 and J is TRBJ1-5; unclear D gene. CDR3 size: 14 residues. V lost 10 bases to trimming and J lost 0 bases, with 12 bases between them. Germline V gene sequence: CDR1 KGHDR, CDR2 SFDVKD. CDR3 amino acids: CATQHSYSNQPQHF. For the CDR3, the DNA is TGTGCCACGCAGCATAGCTATAGCAATCAGCCCCAGCATTTT.

The gene calls are TRBV19 and TRBJ1-2; 9 positions agree with TRBD1. Germline lookup yields CDR1 LNHDA and CDR2 SQIVND (reference sequence). The junction had 3 bases not matched to a gene; V was cut back by 5 bases and J by 5 bases. The CDR3 loop spans 13 amino acids. CDR3 DNA sequence: TGTGCCAGTAGTTGGGACAGGGAATATGGCTACACCTTC. Its translation is CASSWDREYGYTF. Filled out from reference TRBV19 and TRBJ1-2, the complete variable domain reads DGGITQSPKYLFRKEGQNVTLSCEQNLNHDAMYWYRQDPGQGLRLIYYSQIVNDFQKGDIAEGYSVSREKKESFPLTVTSAQKNPTAFYLCASSWDREYGYTFGSGTRLTVV.

The genes are TRBV30 and TRBJ2-7; a possible D gene is TRBD1 (6 bases). V was cut by 0 bases and J by 1 base, with 7 bases left in between. Germline CDR1 and CDR2: GTSNPN and SVGIG (reference sequence). The CDR3 contains 13 residues. The CDR3 sequence: CAWSVQGSYEQYF. DNA for the CDR3: TGTGCCTGGAGTGTACAGGGTTCCTACGAGCAGTACTTC.

The rearrangement uses TRBV19 and TRBJ1-2; possible D gene TRBD1, 5 bases. Germline loops: CDR1 LNHDA, CDR2 SQIVND (reference sequence). The ends were cut back, 5 bases at V and 0 bases at J, with 7 bases in the middle. The CDR3 runs 13 residues. The CDR3 nucleotides are TGTGCCAGTAGTGAGACAGCTAACTATGGCTACACCTTC. It translates to CASSETANYGYTF.

This chain connects TRBV11-3 to TRBJ2-1; D perhaps matches TRBD2 (6 bases). Trimming took off 1 base at V and 13 bases at J, with 11 bases between the two ends. The germline V gene has CDR1 SGHNT and CDR2 YENEEA. The CDR3 contains 12 residues. CDR3 in DNA: TGTGCCAGCAGCTTAGGTTTGGGGGGACAGTTCTTC. Its translation: CASSLGLGGQFF.

The chain links TRBV13 to TRBJ2-7, with a possible D match to TRBD1 (5 bases). Trimming cost V 2 bases and J 5 bases, with 13 bases left between them. CDR3 length: 14 residues. Germline CDR1 PRHDT, CDR2 FYEKMQ (reference sequence). The CDR3 sequence is CASSLLAGRDEQYF. CDR3 coding DNA: TGTGCCAGCAGCTTACTTGCAGGGCGCGACGAGCAGTACTTC.

This chain connects TRBV5-1 to TRBJ1-3; weak D call: TRBD1 (6 bases). Germline assignment: CDR1 SGHRS and CDR2 YFSETQ. Between the trimmed V and J ends, which lost 4 bases and 4 bases, there was a span of 15 bases. The CDR3 consists of 15 residues. The CDR3 coding sequence is TGCGCCAGCAGCCTAGGATCAGGGGTGGGAAACACCATATATTTT. Protein: CASSLGSGVGNTIYF.

This clone was found many times. V is TRBV11-2 and J is TRBJ2-3; 11 positions agree with TRBD2. Looked up from germline, CDR1 is SGHAT and CDR2 is FQNNGV. This CDR3 comprises 16 residues. V lost 5 bases, J lost 4 bases, and 8 bases stayed unmatched. In nucleotides, the CDR3 is TGTGCCAGCAGCCCCATGACTAGCGGGATTTCAGATACGCAGTATTTT. Translated: CASSPMTSGISDTQYF.

The CDR3 nucleotides read TGTGCCAGCAGCTTAGCTCTATCCGGGGGCCAAGAGACCCAGTACTTC. It is translated as CASSLALSGGQETQYF. V and J are TRBV7-2 and TRBJ2-5; D is perhaps TRBD2 (6 bases). Trimming cost V 0 bases and J 1 base, with 12 bases left between them. The CDR3 covers 16 residues. The germline gives CDR1 SGHTA, CDR2 FQGNSA.

The rearrangement uses TRBV6-5 and TRBJ1-5; D not resolved. Trimming pared 6 bases from V and 7 bases from J, leaving 10 bases between. This CDR3 contains 12 residues. CDR1 MNHEY and CDR2 SVGAGI come from the germline V gene. CDR3 protein: CASRWGGQPQHF. CDR3 nucleotide sequence: TGTGCCAGCAGGTGGGGAGGACAGCCCCAGCATTTT.

The chain couples TRBV5-4 to TRBJ1-1; a possible D gene is TRBD1 (6 bases). The germline V gene encodes CDR1 SGHNT and CDR2 YYREEE (reference sequence). The V and J ends lost 2 bases and 4 bases respectively, with 18 bases between them. The CDR3 covers 16 residues. The CDR3 sequence is CASSLGQGSWATEAFF. CDR3 in DNA: TGTGCCAGCAGCTTAGGCCAGGGGTCTTGGGCCACTGAAGCTTTCTTT.

This clone came up a few times. This chain joins TRBV25-1 and TRBJ2-4; no clear D. The CDR3 loop spans 16 amino acids. The germline gives CDR1 MGHDK, CDR2 SYGVNS. Trimming stripped 3 bases from V and 0 bases from J, with 12 bases between. The CDR3 loop is CASSDPHYLAKNIQYF. DNA of the CDR3: TGTGCCAGCAGTGATCCCCACTACCTAGCCAAAAACATTCAGTACTTC. Combining the CDR3 with reference TRBV25-1 and TRBJ2-4 gives the whole variable domain EADIYQTPRYLVIGTGKKITLECSQTMGHDKMYWYQQDPGMELHLIHYSYGVNSTEKGDLSSESTVSRIRTEHFPLTLESARPSHTSQYLCASSDPHYLAKNIQYFGAGTRLSVL.

The chain links TRBV27 to TRBJ2-1, with 10 bases matching TRBD1. The V and J ends lost 4 bases and 2 bases, in that order; junction bases with no gene match: 5. In germline, CDR1 is MNHEY, CDR2 SMNVEV (reference sequence). The CDR3 contains 16 residues. The DNA of the CDR3 is TGTGCCAGCAGTTCCGCCGGGACAGGGGCCTACAATGAGCAGTTCTTC. Protein: CASSSAGTGAYNEQFF.

V gene TRBV30 combines with J gene TRBJ1-1; 7 bases fit TRBD1. Looked up from germline, CDR1 is GTSNPN and CDR2 is SVGIG (reference sequence). The J segment lost 6 bases and the V segment lost 3 bases, leaving 10 bases of the junction unmatched. The CDR3 is 14 amino acids. CDR3 sequence: CAWRRQGRTAEAFF. The CDR3 region has the DNA TGTGCCTGGAGGCGACAGGGCCGAACGGCTGAAGCTTTCTTT.

In DNA form, the CDR3 reads TGTGCCTGGAGACAACAGGGGTTGAACGAAAAACTGTTTTTT. Encoded protein: CAWRQQGLNEKLFF. This sequence joins TRBV30 and TRBJ1-4; 7 bases agree with TRBD1. Germline CDR1 is GTSNPN and CDR2 is SVGIG (reference sequence). This CDR3 is built from 14 residues. The trim removed 3 bases at V and 8 bases at J, leaving 9 bases unmatched.

Only one count was recorded for this clone. The gene calls are TRBV2 and TRBJ1-2; no reliable D call. Per germline, CDR1 SNHLY and CDR2 FYNNEI. Trimming pared 8 bases from V and 6 bases from J, leaving 13 bases between. CDR3 length: 12 residues. DNA for the CDR3: TGTGCCAGCGGAGCCGGATTGGATGGCTACACCTTC. It specifies CASGAGLDGYTF.

This rearrangement joins TRBV25-1 to TRBJ2-2; TRBD2 agrees at 7 bases. V was pared by 3 bases and J by 6 bases, with 13 bases of the junction left unmatched. The CDR3 covers 17 residues. Germline CDR1 reads MGHDK; CDR2 reads SYGVNS. CDR3 bases: TGTGCCAGCAGTGAGCCCTCTGCCGGGGGGAGGGCCGGGGAGCTGTTTTTT. This gives the protein CASSEPSAGGRAGELFF. The full variable domain, in which reference TRBV25-1 and TRBJ2-2 provide the parts outside the CDR3, is EADIYQTPRYLVIGTGKKITLECSQTMGHDKMYWYQQDPGMELHLIHYSYGVNSTEKGDLSSESTVSRIRTEHFPLTLESARPSHTSQYLCASSEPSAGGRAGELFFGEGSRLTVL.

This clone was seen a single time. The chain employs TRBV19 and TRBJ2-5; D perhaps matches TRBD1 (6 bases). The CDR3 extends over 11 amino acids. The germline V gene encodes CDR1 LNHDA and CDR2 SQIVND (reference sequence). Trimming cost V 8 bases and J 4 bases, with 8 bases left between them. This chain's CDR3 is CASVQGETQYF. CDR3 coding DNA: TGTGCCAGTGTACAGGGAGAGACCCAGTACTTC.

CDR3 region: CASSRQRQGSTEAFF. CDR3 bases: TGTGCCAGTAGTAGACAGAGACAGGGAAGCACTGAAGCTTTCTTT. The chain links TRBV19 to TRBJ1-1, with 7 bases that match TRBD1. After removal of 4 bases from V and 4 bases from J, the junction contained 9 bases not matched to a gene. CDR1 is LNHDA and CDR2 is SQIVND in the germline V gene (reference sequence). The CDR3 has 15 amino acids.

This clone was seen a few times. The V call is TRBV29-1, the J call TRBJ1-1; D not resolved. The V end lost 4 bases, the J end lost 3 bases, and 15 bases lay between the germline ends. From germline, CDR1 is SQVTM and CDR2 ANQGSEA. The length of the CDR3 is 14 residues. The CDR3, as DNA: TGCAGCGTTGCGGAGTCCCGGGAATACACTGAAGCTTTCTTT. It specifies CSVAESREYTEAFF.

The CDR3 is CASSDSRSNQPQHF. CDR3 coding DNA: TGTGCCAGCAGTGACTCGCGGAGCAATCAGCCCCAGCATTTT. The rearrangement uses TRBV2 and TRBJ1-5, with D hard to call. Trimming took 3 bases from V and 1 from J, leaving 7 bases between them. Germline CDR1 is SNHLY and CDR2 is FYNNEI. The CDR3 length is 14 residues. Full variable domain (missing parts from reference TRBV2 and TRBJ1-5): EPEVTQTPSHQVTQMGQEVILRCVPISNHLYFYWYRQILGQKVEFLVSFYNNEISEKSEIFDDQFSVERPDGSNFTLKIRSTKLEDSAMYFCASSDSRSNQPQHFGDGTRLSIL.

The rearrangement joins TRBV18 to TRBJ2-5; a possible D gene is TRBD1 (5 bases). This CDR3 region has 13 residues. V lost 3 bases, J lost 3 bases, and 8 bases lay in between. CDR1 and CDR2 from the germline V gene are KGHSH and LQKENI. The CDR3 nucleotides read TGTGCCAGCTCACCCCGCAGGGAAGAGACCCAGTACTTC. It codes for CASSPRREETQYF.

The chain has TRBV7-9 and TRBJ1-4; 7 bases line up with TRBD1. The CDR3 contains 16 residues. CDR1 and CDR2 (germline): SEHNR, FQNEAQ (reference sequence). V was pared by 3 bases and J by 3 bases, with 7 bases of the junction left unmatched. The CDR3 nucleotides read TGTGCCAGCAGCTTCGGACAGGCCGCGGCTAATGAAAAACTGTTTTTT. Its translation: CASSFGQAAANEKLFF.

V usage is TRBV30 and J usage is TRBJ2-3, with D possibly being TRBD2 (6 bases). Germline CDR1 is GTSNPN and CDR2 is SVGIG (reference sequence). With 1 base removed from V and 2 bases from J, the gap between germline ends came to 13 bases. There are 15 residues in the CDR3. DNA for the CDR3: TGTGCCTGGAGTGCCCAGCGGGTATCCACAGATACGCAGTATTTT. Residues: CAWSAQRVSTDTQYF. Full variable domain (remainder filled in from reference TRBV30 and TRBJ2-3): SQTIHQWPATLVQPVGSPLSLECTVEGTSNPNLYWYRQAAGRGLQLLFYSVGIGQISSEVPQNLSASRPQDRQFILSSKKLLLSDSGFYLCAWSAQRVSTDTQYFGPGTRLTVL.

The genes are TRBV4-3 and TRBJ2-1; 11 bases map to TRBD2. Trimming cost V 1 base and J 4 bases; bases outside gene matches: 6. The CDR3 consists of 17 residues. Looked up from germline, CDR1 is LGHNA and CDR2 is YSLEER. This CDR3 is CASSQGRGLAVYNEQFF. CDR3 sequence (DNA): TGCGCCAGCAGCCAAGGGAGGGGACTAGCGGTTTACAATGAGCAGTTCTTC.